The present TCR beta chain was sequenced within a study of T cell repertoires in cytomegalovirus infection. Germline CDR1 reads SGHTA; CDR2 reads FQGNSA. Trimming took 5 bases from V and 4 from J; bases not matched to a gene: 10. The CDR3 runs to 17 residues. This clonotype occurred a few times. TCRdb re-analysed the reads in MiXCR, keeping a single row per CDR3 protein. The data show around 740,000 distinct CDR3 sequences, 35% to 40% seen once. The sequencing input was PBMCs. This clonotype originated in a human donor in good health (CMV status not recorded). Some clones in this sample may be carry-over from other donors' samples. J is TRBJ2-5 and V is TRBV7-2, with 13 bases fitting TRBD2. CDR3 protein: CASSKPRTSGSLETQYF. The CDR3 coding sequence is TGTGCCAGCAGCAAACCCAGGACTAGCGGGAGTTTAGAGACCCAGTACTTC. Full variable domain (remainder filled in from reference TRBV7-2 and TRBJ2-5): GAGVSQSPSNKVTEKGKDVELRCDPISGHTALYWYRQSLGQGLEFLIYFQGNSAPDKSGLPSDRFSAERTGGSVSTLTIQRTQQEDSAVYLCASSKPRTSGSLETQYFGPGTRLLVL.